A selection of T cell receptor beta chains follows, all from one sample in a study of blood T cell repertoires in COVID-19. TCRdb's copy holds only in-frame clones and misses some; the assay was immunoSEQ multiplex PCR. The table includes approximately 210,000 clones, 84% detected once. Sequenced material: peripheral blood. Receptors originate from a woman aged 70-85 years with active or convalescent COVID-19. Each CDR3 is given with its conserved first and last residue. The D gene is left open where the match is weak. The size of a clone is reported for some rows only, either as once, few or many, or as a class for expanded clones.

D	J	V	size	DNA	CDR3
TRBD2	TRBJ2-1	TRBV9	NA	TGTGCCAGCACCGTGGGACTAGGAAACAATGAGCAGTTCTTC	CASTVGLGNNEQFF
NA	TRBJ1-2	TRBV3-1/TRBV3-2	few	TGTGCCAGCAGCCAAGGCCCTAGGCGTGGCTACACCTTC	CASSQGPRRGYTF
NA	TRBJ1-1	TRBV30	few	TGTGCCTGGAGTGTGGGGGGGCAAGGGTACAAAGCTTTCTTT	CAWSVGGQGYKAFF
NA	TRBJ2-2	TRBV19	NA	TGTGCCAGTAGTATAAGCAGGGGCACCGGGGAGCTGTTTTTT	CASSISRGTGELFF
NA	TRBJ1-5	TRBV27	NA	TGTGCCAGCGCCGGAGTCGGCAATCAGCCCCAGCATTTT	CASAGVGNQPQHF
NA	TRBJ2-7	TRBV28	few	TGTGCCAGCAGATTCGGGCAGGGGAATTACGAGCAGTACTTC	CASRFGQGNYEQYF
TRBD1	TRBJ2-3	TRBV5-8	NA	TGTGCCAGCAGCTACGACAGGGCAGATACGCAGTATTTT	CASSYDRADTQYF
TRBD1	TRBJ1-5	TRBV10-3	NA	TGTGCCATCAGTGAGTCCCGACAGGGGGGCAATCAGCCCCAGCATTTT	CAISESRQGGNQPQHF
TRBD1	TRBJ2-5	TRBV18	NA	TGTGCCAGCTCAGCAGACAGGGTCCAAGAGACCCAGTACTTC	CASSADRVQETQYF
NA	TRBJ1-5	TRBV20-1	NA	TGCAGTGCTAGTACAGGGTTAAGCAATCAGCCCCAGCATTTT	CSASTGLSNQPQHF
TRBD1	TRBJ2-4	TRBV28	once	TGTGCCAGCAGTTTATCCGGGACAGGGCTTATTCAGTACTTC	CASSLSGTGLIQYF
TRBD1	TRBJ1-1	TRBV25-1	few	TGTGCCAGCAGTGCCCGTTTGGGGACAGGGGTTGGTGGCACTGAAGCTTTCTTT	CASSARLGTGVGGTEAFF
TRBD2	TRBJ2-1	TRBV9	NA	TGTGCCAGCAGCGCTGGACTAGCGGGAGTCCCCGGCTACAATGAGCAGTTCTTC	CASSAGLAGVPGYNEQFF
NA	TRBJ2-7	TRBV27	few	TGTGCCAGCAGTTATAAGACTGGCTCCTACGAGCAGTACTTC	CASSYKTGSYEQYF
NA	TRBJ1-2	TRBV2	NA	TGTGCCAGCGGGGGGAATGGCTACACCTTC	CASGGNGYTF
TRBD1	TRBJ2-7	TRBV4-1	NA	TGCGCCAGCAGCCAGGGCAGGGGGACGAGCTACGAGCAGTACTTC	CASSQGRGTSYEQYF
NA	TRBJ2-7	TRBV5-1	NA	TGCGCCAGCAGCCTTGGCTTAAGAGAGCAGTACTTC	CASSLGLREQYF
TRBD2	TRBJ2-7	TRBV5-1	NA	TGCGCCAGCAGCTTGCGATGGACTAGCGGGGGCGATTTTACCTACGAGCAGTACTTC	CASSLRWTSGGDFTYEQYF
TRBD2	TRBJ2-1	TRBV7-9	NA	TGTGCCAGCAGCTCGGCTGGGCGGGAGGGCCAGAACAATGAGCAGTTCTTC	CASSSAGREGQNNEQFF
NA	TRBJ1-1	TRBV5-6	NA	TGTGCCAGTTCGGGAAACAGGAACACTGAAGCTTTCTTT	CASSGNRNTEAFF
NA	TRBJ1-1	TRBV14	NA	TGTGCCAGCAGCCAAGATAGGGATCCGTTGGGCGGGCCCGAAGCTTTCTTT	CASSQDRDPLGGPEAFF
TRBD2	TRBJ2-3	TRBV5-4	NA	TGTGCCAGCAGCAGCGGACTAGCGGGAGTTCGGAATACGCAGTATTTT	CASSSGLAGVRNTQYF
NA	TRBJ2-7	TRBV3-1/TRBV3-2	NA	TGTGCCAGCAGCCCAAGGGAGCTCTCCTACGAGCAGTACTTC	CASSPRELSYEQYF
TRBD2	TRBJ2-1	TRBV11-3	NA	TGTGCCAGCAGCTTGGCGCTAGCGGGGGTCAATGAGCAGTTCTTC	CASSLALAGVNEQFF
TRBD1	TRBJ1-1	TRBV18	NA	TGTGCCAGCTCAGGACAGGGGACGAACACTGAAGCTTTCTTT	CASSGQGTNTEAFF
TRBD1	TRBJ2-7	TRBV11-1	NA	TGTGCCAGCAGTTTCGACAGGGGGCGATACGAGCAGTACTTC	CASSFDRGRYEQYF
NA	TRBJ2-7	TRBV4-1	NA	TGCGCCAGCAGCCAAGCGCCAGGGTCTCCCTACGAGCAGTACTTC	CASSQAPGSPYEQYF
TRBD1	TRBJ2-7	TRBV6-4	NA	TGTGCCAGCATCACCTTGGCCCCAGGACAGGGGTGTCGCGAGCAGTACTTC	CASITLAPGQGCREQYF
NA	TRBJ1-2	TRBV30	NA	TGTGCCTGGAGACGTCGAAGGGGCAGACCGTGGGGCTATGGCTACACCTTC	CAWRRRRGRPWGYGYTF
NA	TRBJ1-4	TRBV6-8	NA	TGTGCCAGCAGTTACCTTGCCGTAGCAACTAATGAAAAACTGTTTTTT	CASSYLAVATNEKLFF
TRBD1	TRBJ1-6	TRBV11-2	NA	TGTGCCAGCCGGGGAGTGGACAGGGGGCGCGTCAATTCACCCCTCCACTTT	CASRGVDRGRVNSPLHF
NA	TRBJ1-6	TRBV28	few	TGTGCCAGCAGGGACCGGACGGGAAAAATGAATAATTCACCCCTCCACTTT	CASRDRTGKMNNSPLHF
NA	TRBJ1-2	TRBV25-1	few	TGTGCCAGCAGTGAATTTGGACAGCCGTCATTTTTTGGCTACACCTTC	CASSEFGQPSFFGYTF
NA	TRBJ2-1	TRBV9	NA	TGTGCCAGCAGAAATCGTCTCCAGTACCGGGGGAGTCGCCCTGAGCAGTTCTTC	CASRNRLQYRGSRPEQFF
TRBD2	TRBJ2-3	TRBV7-8	NA	TGTGCCAGCAGCTCACCTGAGGGCGGGAGTACAGATACGCAGTATTTT	CASSSPEGGSTDTQYF
TRBD2	TRBJ2-7	TRBV5-4	NA	TGTGCCAGCAGCTGGACTAGCGGGAGCAGCTACGAGCAGTACTTC	CASSWTSGSSYEQYF
TRBD1	TRBJ2-2	TRBV5-1	NA	TGCGCCAGCAGCTCGACCCTCGGACAGGAGAACACCGGGGAGCTGTTTTTT	CASSSTLGQENTGELFF
TRBD1	TRBJ2-2	TRBV6-5	NA	TGTGCCAGCAGACAGGGGGCTGACGGGGAGCTGTTTTTT	CASRQGADGELFF
TRBD1	TRBJ1-5	TRBV28	NA	TGTGCCAGCAGTTTATGGGGTATCCGGGACAGGGCCAATCAGCCCCAGCATTTT	CASSLWGIRDRANQPQHF
NA	TRBJ1-2	TRBV19	NA	TGTGCCAGTAGTATAGCCGGGGGAACTAACTATGGCTACACCTTC	CASSIAGGTNYGYTF
TRBD1	TRBJ2-1	TRBV7-9	NA	TGTGCCAGCAGCCCCTGGGACAGACCTTTATCCTACAATGAGCAGTTCTTC	CASSPWDRPLSYNEQFF
NA	TRBJ1-1	TRBV5-1	NA	TGCGCCAGCAGCAGCGGACAGATGAACACTGAAGCTTTCTTT	CASSSGQMNTEAFF
TRBD1	TRBJ1-6	TRBV30	NA	TGTGCCTGGAAGGGACAGGGTCAATCACCCCTCCACTTT	CAWKGQGQSPLHF
NA	TRBJ1-4	TRBV7-8	NA	TGTGCCAGCAGCTTTGACAGTGCAACTAATGAAAAACTGTTTTTT	CASSFDSATNEKLFF
NA	TRBJ1-1	TRBV3-1/TRBV3-2	NA	TGTGCCAGCAGCCAAGAGGCAGGGGCGAACACTGAAGCTTTCTTT	CASSQEAGANTEAFF
TRBD1	TRBJ2-7	TRBV6-5	NA	TGTGCCAGCACCACAGGAGGGACAGGAAGCTACGAGCAGTACTTC	CASTTGGTGSYEQYF
TRBD2	TRBJ2-1	TRBV28	few	TGTGCCAGCAGCAGCGGGGTTTTGATCAATGAGCAGTTCTTC	CASSSGVLINEQFF